This paragraph reports one TCR beta chain. Its antigen remains unidentified. Sequence at one end of the junction differs from germline and may be a read error. Patients with autoimmune disease history or receiving systemic immunosuppression were excluded from the trial. In every dose cohort, peripheral blood was drawn for TCR sequencing at baseline, cycle 4 day 1, and cycle 7 day 1. The samples were drawn from a first-in-human, open-label, multicenter phase I dose-escalation trial of ivuxolimab. Adults with locally advanced or metastatic melanoma, renal cell, hepatocellular, or head and neck squamous cell carcinoma were enrolled in the trial. Before TCR sequencing, CD4+ and CD8+ T cells were separately sorted from peripheral blood. For sequencing of the TCRbeta CDR3 region, genomic DNA was extracted from the sorted cells. The immunoSEQ Assay was used to sequence the TCRbeta CDR3 regions. TCRdb took over this immuneACCESS table, retaining in-frame rearrangements with V and J assigned. Such tables are incomplete; in checked studies, under half of the missing clones stem from an unresolved V gene, and the remainder is unexplained. Recorded for this sample are more than 85,000 clones; around 90% of them occurred a single time. The ten largest make up 0.5% to 0.55% of the sample.

The source of the sample is a study of OX40 agonist ivuxolimab in advanced cancers. Study-wide context: Ivuxolimab was an agonistic, fully human IgG2 monoclonal antibody directed against OX40 (CD134), a costimulatory receptor. A male proportion of approximately 83% and a mean age of roughly 58 years, ranging from about 20 to 85, were recorded for the dose-escalation cohort. Peripheral TCRbeta sequencing was intended to test whether TCR sequence diversity was altered and clonal T-cell expansion was caused by ivuxolimab. The paper reports the monotherapy dose-escalation portion (N ≈ 50 patients) of the phase I ivuxolimab trial. Partial responses occurred in three dose-escalation patients, of whom one had hepatocellular carcinoma and two had cutaneous melanoma. Intravenous ivuxolimab was administered to patients every 2 weeks at six dose levels: 0.01, 0.1, 0.3, 1.5, 3 and 10 mg/kg. Of the approximately 54 dose-escalation patients, hepatocellular carcinoma was present in around 20, melanoma in approximately 15, renal cell carcinoma in 9 and head and neck cancer in 9. Prior anti-PD-1, anti-PD-L1 or anti-CTLA-4 therapy was permitted, and checkpoint inhibitors had been received by 30% to 40% of dose-escalation patients.

Taken from the germline V gene (reference sequence), the CDR1 and CDR2 loops are MNHNY and SVGAGI. There are 15 amino acids in the CDR3, from cysteine to phenylalanine inclusive. Just the 45-base CDR3 DNA is kept, in frame starting at base 1. The paper as a whole reports these results and caveats: At doses of 0.1 to 3.0 mg/kg, clonal expansion of both CD4+ and CD8+ blood T cells was observed from baseline to week 6. After ivuxolimab, CD8+ T cells had more expanded clones than CD4+ T cells on average. In the 0.1-3.0 mg/kg groups, partial responders had among the lowest normalized peripheral clonal expansion, particularly in CD8+ T cells. Low levels of normalized T-cell clonal expansion were also seen in some patients who did not respond. Antigen specificity was not determined for the clonally expanded peripheral T cells.

This TCR derives from an adult with an advanced solid tumor such as melanoma, head and neck, liver or kidney cancer. The chain uses TRBV6-6 and TRBJ2-7; confidence is insufficient to name the D gene. This specimen was CD4+ or CD8+ T cells sorted from blood, taken in a trial of the OX40 agonist ivuxolimab. The DNA sequence follows: TGTGCCAGCAGTTACTCGCCCAGGCTTTCCTACAAGCAGTACTTC. Translated, it gives CASSYSPRLSYKQYF.